The clone carrying this TCR beta chain was seen a few times. Its target is not known. This sample is drawn from a study of sequential checkpoint blockade in melanoma. Regarding treatment: randomized to nivolumab then ipilimumab (arm A) or the reverse (arm B). Study-wide results and caveats: Clinical benefit was about 30 times likelier when tumor T-cell fraction and clonality increased.

TCRdb's table, derived via immunoSEQ multiplex PCR, lists solely in-frame clones and lacks some. The top ten clones hold more than 1.5% of a sample with about 37,000 clones, roughly a third of them seen once. With 7 bases clipped from V and 6 bases from J, the junction kept 5 bases outside the gene matches. Germline CDR1 reads MNHGY; CDR2 reads SAAAGT. The CDR3 totals 14 residues. The chain recombines TRBV6-8 with TRBJ2-1, with TRBD2 identical over 11 bases. This specimen consisted of tumor tissue (inferred from file names), obtained from a patient given nivolumab and ipilimumab in sequence. The source is a human donor with melanoma. CDR3 DNA: TGTGCCAGCACGACTAGCGGGAAGGGCAATGAGCAGTTCTTC. Protein: CASTTSGKGNEQFF.